The 8 T cell receptor beta chains reported below all come from one sample, sequenced in a study of shared clonotypes between healthy human individuals. This table comes from immunoSEQ multiplex PCR, and its TCRdb copy is limited to in-frame clones, with some not included. The table shows 400,000 to 500,000 clones, with 65% to 80% occurring only once. The sequenced material came from PBMCs. The receptors shown here come from a woman aged 40-49 years in good health. Some clones in this sample may be carry-over from other donors' samples.

The rearrangement joins TRBV4-1 to TRBJ2-7; TRBD1 matches 9 bases. The CDR3 has 14 amino acids. V was clipped by 0 bases and J by 10 bases; unmatched bases: 7. Looked up from germline, CDR1 is MGHRA and CDR2 is YSYEKL. The CDR3 DNA reads as TGCGCCAGCAGCCAAGATTGGGGACAGGGTTCCCAGTACTTC. This encodes CASSQDWGQGSQYF.

The genes are TRBV30 and TRBJ2-7; 8 bases are shared with TRBD1. The ends lost 4 bases at V and 6 bases at J; junction bases unmatched: 11. Per the germline V gene, CDR1 is GTSNPN and CDR2 is SVGIG (reference sequence). The CDR3 loop spans 14 amino acids. The CDR3 sequence is CAWTPGGYQLEQYF. The CDR3 DNA is TGTGCCTGGACCCCAGGGGGCTACCAGCTCGAGCAGTACTTC.

This chain connects TRBV28 to TRBJ1-5; 7 bases align to TRBD1. The trim removed 6 bases at V and 6 bases at J, leaving 2 bases unmatched. Germline V CDR1 and CDR2: MDHEN, SYDVKM. The CDR3 has 12 residues. In DNA form, the CDR3 reads TGTGCCAGCAGCACAGGGGCTCAGCCCCAGCATTTT. As protein: CASSTGAQPQHF.

The chain employs TRBV6-5 and TRBJ1-4; D is unclear. V was cut by 2 bases and J by 8 bases, with 9 bases left in between. The CDR3 contains 13 residues. CDR1 and CDR2 (germline): MNHEY, SVGAGI. The chain's CDR3 is CASSYPPWEKLFF. CDR3 sequence (DNA): TGTGCCAGCAGTTACCCCCCCTGGGAAAAACTGTTTTTT.

Regarding this clone: This may be a read error: a much more frequent sequence differs by one nucleotide. The chain joins TRBV21-1 to TRBJ2-3; the D call TRBD2 from the table was never checked on the DNA. TRBV21-1 is a documented pseudogene. The CDR3 contains 13 residues. As DNA, the CDR3 is TGTGCCAGCAGCTGGACTAGCACAGATACGCAGTATTTT. This codes for CASSWTSTDTQYF.

This clone has only one observation. The gene calls are TRBV7-6 and TRBJ1-1; D is possibly TRBD1 (5 bases). The V and J ends lost 1 base and 0 bases respectively, with 6 bases between them. This CDR3 has 14 amino acids. CDR1 is SGHVS and CDR2 is FNYEAQ in the germline V gene. Here the CDR3 reads CASSLGGMNTEAFF. CDR3 DNA sequence: TGTGCCAGCAGCTTAGGGGGGATGAACACTGAAGCTTTCTTT.

The chain employs TRBV2 and TRBJ2-7; D gene unclear. The CDR3 covers 11 residues. Germline CDR1 is SNHLY and CDR2 is FYNNEI. V gave up 2 bases and J gave up 11 bases, with 10 bases separating them. In DNA form, the CDR3 reads TGTGCCAGCAGTGAACGGGCGGCAGAGTACTTC. This encodes CASSERAAEYF.

V usage is TRBV7-9 and J usage is TRBJ2-7; D uncertain. With 1 base removed from V and 0 bases from J, the gap between germline ends came to 10 bases. The CDR3 consists of 15 residues. CDR1 is SEHNR, CDR2 FQNEAQ, per germline (reference sequence). CDR3 DNA: TGTGCCAGCAGCTTAGTCCAGGCCAGCTCCTACGAGCAGTACTTC. This encodes CASSLVQASSYEQYF.